One and the same sample provided the 26 T cell receptor beta chains below, sequenced in a study of blood T cells in healthy people across ages. Primers used in a second PCR of roughly 6 to 11 cycles were a sample-barcoded 5' primer and a J-beta primer mix. MiXCR was run by TCRdb on the 5' RACE reads, yielding one entry per CDR3 protein. The sample contains fewer than 2,000,000 distinct CDR3 sequences, 30% to 40% of which appear only once. What was sequenced was blood. Receptors were obtained from a human donor in good health.

This clonotype has ten or more counts. V usage is TRBV27 and J usage is TRBJ1-4, with D unresolved. This CDR3 comprises 14 residues. Germline values: CDR1 MNHEY, CDR2 SMNVEV (reference sequence). Trimming took 6 bases from V and 8 from J, leaving 16 bases between them. The CDR3 loop reads CASRLNFVGEKLFF. The CDR3 DNA reads TGTGCCAGCAGATTGAACTTCGTGGGGGAAAAACTGTTTTTT.

This clonotype was detected a few times. The chain is built from TRBV7-3 and TRBJ2-5, with TRBD2 as a possible D gene (6 bases). CDR1 SGHTA and CDR2 FQGTGA come from the germline V gene. CDR3 length equals 15 residues. Trimming removed 5 bases at V and 2 bases at J, with 15 bases between. CDR3 residues: CASSPGGAIQETQYF. The CDR3 region has the DNA TGTGCCAGCAGCCCGGGCGGGGCGATACAAGAGACCCAGTACTTC.

This clonotype was observed a few times. This chain connects TRBV29-1 to TRBJ1-4, with D possibly matching TRBD1 (5 bases). Deletions cut 5 bases from V and 10 bases from J, with 14 bases between. The CDR3 has 12 residues. The germline gives CDR1 SQVTM, CDR2 ANQGSEA. In DNA form, the CDR3 reads TGCAGCGTTCCTCTAATTGGGGGAAAACTGTTTTTT. It codes for CSVPLIGGKLFF.

The chain recombines TRBV7-9 with TRBJ2-6; 7 nucleotides agree with TRBD2. This CDR3 spans 18 amino acids. The J segment lost 0 bases and the V segment lost 1 base, leaving 6 bases of the junction unmatched. Per germline, CDR1 SEHNR and CDR2 FQNEAQ (reference sequence). The CDR3 sequence is CASSLEAGESSGANVLTF. The CDR3 nucleotides read TGTGCCAGCAGCTTAGAGGCGGGGGAGAGCTCTGGGGCCAACGTCCTGACTTTC.

This clonotype appeared a few times. The chain recombines TRBV6-6 with TRBJ2-5; unclear D gene. The ends were cut back, 0 bases at V and 1 base at J, with 9 bases in the middle. Per germline, CDR1 MNHNY and CDR2 SVGAGI (reference sequence). This CDR3 is built from 15 residues. The CDR3 bases are TGTGCCAGCAGTTACTCGAGGACGACCCAAGAGACCCAGTACTTC. It encodes CASSYSRTTQETQYF.

This clonotype showed up just a few times. V usage is TRBV5-1 and J usage is TRBJ2-6; D not resolved. Trimming took off 4 bases at V and 2 bases at J, with 10 bases between the two ends. The CDR3 length is 15 residues. Per the germline V gene, CDR1 is SGHRS and CDR2 is YFSETQ. CDR3 nucleotide sequence: TGCGCCAGCAGCACCCCGAATCCTGGGGCCAACGTCCTGACTTTC. The encoded protein is CASSTPNPGANVLTF.

As for this clonotype: One end of the junction fails to match germline, which may point to a read error. This chain joins TRBV12-3 or TRBV12-4 and TRBJ2-7; 8 bases agree with TRBD1. CDR3 length: 15 residues. This chain's CDR3 is CAGSPGTGLYYEQYF. As DNA, the CDR3 is TGTGCCGGCAGTCCCGGGACAGGCCTATACTACGAGCAGTACTTC.

The rearrangement links TRBV5-6 to TRBJ1-5; no clear D gene. Germline loops: CDR1 SGHDT, CDR2 YYEEEE. The CDR3 contains 15 residues. The V and J ends lost 5 bases and 3 bases respectively, with 15 bases between them. The CDR3 DNA sequence: TGTGCCAGCAGTTATTCCGACGGAAACAATCAGCCCCAGCATTTT. Encoded protein: CASSYSDGNNQPQHF.

The rearrangement links TRBV2 to TRBJ2-1; the D gene is possibly TRBD1 (6 bases). Per the germline V gene, CDR1 is SNHLY and CDR2 is FYNNEI. This CDR3 contains 16 residues. Trimming left V 6 bases short and J 1 base short, with 16 bases between. The CDR3 region is CASRIVGAGSYNEQFF. The CDR3, as DNA: TGTGCCAGCAGGATAGTGGGGGCCGGGTCCTACAATGAGCAGTTCTTC. Based on the CDR3 plus reference TRBV2 and TRBJ2-1, the full variable domain is EPEVTQTPSHQVTQMGQEVILRCVPISNHLYFYWYRQILGQKVEFLVSFYNNEISEKSEIFDDQFSVERPDGSNFTLKIRSTKLEDSAMYFCASRIVGAGSYNEQFFGPGTRLTVL.

This clonotype appeared a single time. The CDR3: CASSVAGRSTDTQYF. CDR3 bases: TGTGCCAGCAGCGTAGCAGGTCGCAGCACAGATACGCAGTATTTT. The chain couples TRBV9 to TRBJ2-3; no definite D call. CDR3 length equals 15 residues. The ends were cut back, 0 bases at V and 0 bases at J, with 8 bases in the middle. The germline CDR1 and CDR2 sequences are SGDLS and YYNGEE.

The rearrangement joins TRBV6-5 to TRBJ1-1; 7 nucleotides agree with TRBD1. V shed 8 bases, J shed 5 bases, and the junction held 8 bases outside the gene matches. The CDR3 consists of 13 residues. Germline values: CDR1 MNHEY, CDR2 SVGAGI. This CDR3 is CASRGQSFTEAFF. CDR3 nucleotides: TGTGCCAGCCGGGGACAGAGTTTTACTGAAGCTTTCTTT.

CDR3 in DNA: TGTGCCAGCATCCGGGACAGGGGGCTGGGCACTGAAGCTTTCTTT. Its translation: CASIRDRGLGTEAFF. The rearrangement joins TRBV7-9 to TRBJ1-1; 12 bases line up with TRBD1. CDR3 size: 15 residues. Germline CDR1 is SEHNR and CDR2 is FQNEAQ (reference sequence). J gave up 4 bases and V 7 bases, and 7 bases lay outside the gene matches.

This clonotype was picked up one time. The J gene is TRBJ1-1, the V gene TRBV29-1; D perhaps matches TRBD1 (5 bases). V lost 4 bases, J lost 8 bases, and 17 bases lay in between. CDR3 length: 13 residues. Germline CDR1 reads SQVTM; CDR2 reads ANQGSEA. CDR3 nucleotide sequence: TGCAGCGTTGGAATGCGACAGAAATCGGAAGCTTTCTTT. This encodes CSVGMRQKSEAFF.

The rearrangement uses TRBV4-3 and TRBJ2-5, with 8 bases matching TRBD2. V lost 5 bases, J lost 5 bases, and 16 bases stayed unmatched. Germline-derived CDR1 and CDR2 are LGHNA and YSLEER. The CDR3 runs 17 residues. For the CDR3, the DNA is TGCGCCAGCAGCTTATACCTGGGGGCTAGCGGGCCCGAGACCCAGTACTTC. It codes for CASSLYLGASGPETQYF.

The V call is TRBV6-5, the J call TRBJ1-4; no reliable D call. CDR1 and CDR2 from the germline V gene are MNHEY and SVGAGI. This CDR3 is 16 amino acids long. The V gene lost 0 bases and the J gene lost 0 bases, with 8 bases spanning the gap. Written as DNA, the CDR3 is TGTGCCAGCAGTTACTCGAAACAAACAACTAATGAAAAACTGTTTTTT. Amino acid sequence: CASSYSKQTTNEKLFF.

J is TRBJ1-1 and V is TRBV13; TRBD1 agrees at 9 bases. This CDR3 is 19 amino acids long. The germline V gene encodes CDR1 PRHDT and CDR2 FYEKMQ (reference sequence). Losses at the gene ends were 0 bases for V and 0 bases for J; bases not matched to a gene: 11. The CDR3 DNA follows: TGTGCCAGCAGCTTAGGGGCCCTACAGGGGGCGGGAATGAACACTGAAGCTTTCTTT. The encoded protein is CASSLGALQGAGMNTEAFF.

The chain has TRBV7-2 and TRBJ2-5; D is unresolved. CDR3 length equals 14 residues. V was pared by 5 bases and J by 3 bases, with 13 bases between. The germline CDR1 and CDR2 sequences are SGHTA and FQGNSA. CDR3 loop: CASSRLWYEETQYF. As DNA, the CDR3 is TGTGCCAGCAGCAGGCTTTGGTATGAAGAGACCCAGTACTTC.

The chain carries TRBV4-3 and TRBJ2-1; D might be TRBD1 or TRBD2, each matching 8 bases. This CDR3 region has 17 residues. Deletions cut 4 bases from V and 8 bases from J, with 24 bases between. The germline CDR1 and CDR2 sequences are LGHNA and YSLEER. For the CDR3, the DNA is TGCGCCAGCAGCCCGACAGGGGTCACGGGGGGGTCCCATGAGCAGTTCTTC. Amino acid sequence: CASSPTGVTGGSHEQFF.

This rearrangement joins TRBV30 to TRBJ1-2; D may be TRBD1 (6 bases). V lost 5 bases and J lost 8, with 21 bases in between. Germline loops: CDR1 GTSNPN, CDR2 SVGIG (reference sequence). The CDR3 length is 14 residues. For the CDR3, the DNA is TGTGCCTGGGGCCGTCATACCAGGGGATTCGGCTACACCTTC. Amino acid sequence: CAWGRHTRGFGYTF.

This chain links TRBV6-5 with TRBJ2-1; 9 bases agree with TRBD2. CDR1 MNHEY and CDR2 SVGAGI come from the germline V gene. Trimming took 7 bases from V and 1 from J; bases not matched to a gene: 8. The CDR3 is 16 amino acids. The CDR3 region has the DNA TGTGCCAGCAAGGGCGCGGGGGGGCTTTCCTACAATGAGCAGTTCTTC. It encodes CASKGAGGLSYNEQFF.

This clonotype was found a few times. The CDR3 sequence is CATGGRGYDEQFF. The CDR3 nucleotides are TGTGCTACAGGTGGGCGGGGGTACGATGAGCAGTTCTTC. The V gene is TRBV7-9, the J gene TRBJ2-1; TRBD2 agrees at 7 bases. The CDR3 runs 13 residues. CDR1 is SEHNR and CDR2 is FQNEAQ in the germline V gene (reference sequence).

The V and J genes are TRBV2 and TRBJ2-4, with no clear D. V dropped 7 bases and J dropped 0 bases, with 13 bases sitting between them. Per germline, CDR1 SNHLY and CDR2 FYNNEI. The CDR3 consists of 15 residues. The CDR3 here is CASIPVFEAKNIQYF. Written as DNA, the CDR3 is TGTGCCAGCATACCAGTGTTCGAAGCCAAAAACATTCAGTACTTC.

This rearrangement joins TRBV5-1 to TRBJ2-3; a possible D gene is TRBD2 (6 bases). There are 14 residues in the CDR3. Trimming stripped 0 bases from V and 7 bases from J, with 12 bases between. Germline V gene data show CDR1 as SGHRS and CDR2 as YFSETQ. As DNA, the CDR3 is TGCGCCAGCAGCTTGGCATTTAGCGGTTATACGCAGTATTTT. It codes for CASSLAFSGYTQYF.

This clonotype was detected only a few times. A read error may account for a junction end that differs from germline. V usage is TRBV12-3 or TRBV12-4 and J usage is TRBJ2-1; 9 bases agree with TRBD2. The CDR3 loop spans 16 amino acids. CDR3 sequence (DNA): TGCGCCAGCAGTTTAGCGGAGCGGGGGGTTGACAATGAGCAGTTCTTC. Amino acids: CASSLAERGVDNEQFF.

The chain joins TRBV10-3 to TRBJ1-6; D may be TRBD1 (6 bases). In germline, CDR1 is ENHRY, CDR2 SYGVKD. The CDR3 has 18 amino acids. V was pared by 1 base and J by 5 bases, with 18 bases between. CDR3 residues: CAISELGTSPTNNSPLHF. The DNA of the CDR3 is TGTGCCATCAGTGAGTTAGGGACAAGCCCTACAAATAATTCACCCCTCCACTTT.

This clonotype was seen repeatedly, ten times or more. V usage is TRBV20-1 and J usage is TRBJ2-7; D is possibly TRBD1 or TRBD2 (5 bases each). CDR1 is DFQATT, CDR2 SNEGSKA, per germline (reference sequence). The CDR3 consists of 12 residues. V lost 7 bases, J lost 3 bases, and 13 bases lay in between. CDR3 sequence (DNA): TGCAGTGTCTCAGGGAGTTTCTACGAGCAGTACTTC. Translating gives CSVSGSFYEQYF.